This T cell receptor beta chain was found in a study of cytomegalovirus exposure and HLA in healthy donors. Amplification used 60 Vbeta primers and 13 Jbeta primers. The repertoire was sequenced with immunoSEQ multiplex PCR; TCRdb's copy has only in-frame clones and lacks some. This table has around 150,000 clones, approximately 80% appearing once. The sequencing sample was made of PBMCs. This TCR was recovered from a female donor in good health and CMV-seropositive.

The CDR3 DNA follows: TGTGCCAGCAGCTTAGCTGTTGGGGCCCAGGGGAATGAGCAGTTCTTC. Translation: CASSLAVGAQGNEQFF. The chain carries TRBV7-2 and TRBJ2-1, with D tentatively TRBD1 (6 bases). Germline V gene data show CDR1 as SGHTA and CDR2 as FQGNSA. This CDR3 spans 16 amino acids. The germline V and J ends were trimmed by 0 bases and 7 bases, with 16 bases remaining between them.